This TCR beta chain was observed in a study of shared clonotypes between healthy human individuals. Study results and caveats: What rarefaction showed was incomplete sorted-subset sequencing despite large depth. The sampled material consisted only of blood, and tissue repertoires are likely to differ.

TCRdb's table, derived via immunoSEQ multiplex PCR, lists solely in-frame clones and lacks some. Altogether 1,100,000 or so clones are present, about 84% being singletons, with the ten largest covering around 0.47%. V was clipped by 6 bases and J by 8 bases; unmatched bases: 9. Germline assignment: CDR1 SGHNT and CDR2 YENEEA. The CDR3 has 13 amino acids. Partitioning of CD4+ cells yielded a CD45RA+ naive subset and a CD45RA-negative memory subset. Details on this clone: Its specificity is not known.

What was sequenced was memory CD4+ T cells from PBMCs. The subset was: CD45RA-negative fraction. The clonotype comes from a man between 18 and 35 years old in good health. Some clones in this sample may be carry-over from other donors' samples. The chain uses TRBV11-3 and TRBJ1-2; 7 bases agree with TRBD1. In nucleotides, the CDR3 is TGTGCCAGCAGTCTTACAGGGGTGAGGGGCTACACCTTC. This codes for CASSLTGVRGYTF.